What follows are 3 T cell receptor beta chains derived from one specimen sequenced in a study of PD-1 blockade in classical Hodgkin lymphoma. Every patient was affected by relapse after autologous stem cell transplantation, while exposure to brentuximab vedotin was not uniform. This table comes from immunoSEQ multiplex PCR, and its TCRdb copy is limited to in-frame clones, with some not included. The sample contains approximately 60,000 clones, around 90% of which appear only once. The sequences come from peripheral blood mononuclear cells (PBMCs), collected at baseline. These receptor sequences come from a human donor with classical Hodgkin lymphoma.

This chain joins TRBV27 and TRBJ1-1, with D uncertain. The CDR3 is 17 amino acids. Germline values: CDR1 MNHEY, CDR2 SMNVEV (reference sequence). V lost 6 bases, J lost 1 base, and 21 bases lay in between. The CDR3 loop is CASRPSLGLESNTEAFF. The DNA of the CDR3 is TGTGCCAGCAGACCCTCACTTGGGCTAGAGTCGAACACTGAAGCTTTCTTT.

This chain connects TRBV4-1 to TRBJ2-1; 11 bases match TRBD2. CDR3 length equals 17 residues. The germline V gene has CDR1 MGHRA and CDR2 YSYEKL. Trimming removed 1 base from V and 4 bases from J; junction bases left unmatched: 6. The CDR3 DNA is TGCGCCAGCAGCCAAGGGGCGGCTAGCGGGAGGTACAATGAGCAGTTCTTC. It translates to CASSQGAASGRYNEQFF.

CDR3 DNA sequence: TGTGCCAGCAGTTTTTCAGTAGCGGGAGGTGCCTACGAGCAGTACTTC. Protein: CASSFSVAGGAYEQYF. The chain has TRBV28 and TRBJ2-7; 10 nucleotides match TRBD2. The germline V gene has CDR1 MDHEN and CDR2 SYDVKM. V gave up 3 bases and J gave up 2 bases; unmatched junction bases: 7. The CDR3 spans 16 residues.